Each of the 5 T cell receptor beta chains below was sequenced from the same sample in a study of T cells in Graves' hyperthyroidism and ophthalmopathy. From RNA transcripts, TCR beta CDR3 regions were amplified. HTBI primers were employed in a first-round RT-PCR of the TCR CDR3. Via MiXCR, TCRdb re-called the multiplex PCR reads, giving one row per CDR3 protein. The sample lists approximately 590,000 distinct CDR3 sequences, about 15% occurring once. The sample comprised blood. These receptors were obtained from a woman aged 25 to 45 with Graves' hyperthyroidism.

The sample holds many counts of this clonotype. This chain connects TRBV6-1 to TRBJ2-1; a weak D match, TRBD2 (6 bases). Looked up from germline, CDR1 is MNHNS and CDR2 is SASEGT. CDR3 length equals 15 residues. V was clipped by 7 bases and J by 4 bases, with 17 bases between them. CDR3 in DNA: TGTGCCAGCAACCCGAACCTAGCGAATTACAATGAGCAGTTCTTC. Encoded protein: CASNPNLANYNEQFF.

This clonotype was recorded at least ten times. The rearrangement uses TRBV11-2 and TRBJ1-6; D may be TRBD1 (5 bases). The CDR3 loop spans 16 amino acids. The V gene lost 1 base and the J gene lost 6 bases, with 13 bases spanning the gap. Germline CDR1 is SGHAT and CDR2 is FQNNGV. The CDR3 nucleotides are TGTGCCAGCAGCTTAGGGAGACAGCTCATTAATTCACCCCTCCACTTT. Residues: CASSLGRQLINSPLHF.

The chain carries TRBV20-1 and TRBJ1-6; a weak D match, TRBD1 (6 bases). This CDR3 is 15 amino acids long. Between the trimmed V and J ends, which lost 5 bases and 8 bases, there was a span of 19 bases. CDR1 is DFQATT and CDR2 is SNEGSKA in the germline V gene (reference sequence). The CDR3 DNA follows: TGCAGTGCTGGGGGCCCGACCCCCAAGGATTCACCCCTCCACTTT. Amino acid sequence: CSAGGPTPKDSPLHF.

This clonotype was counted only a few times. V and J are TRBV20-1 and TRBJ1-1, with D tentatively TRBD1 (5 bases). From germline, CDR1 is DFQATT and CDR2 SNEGSKA (reference sequence). The CDR3 runs 12 residues. The DNA of the CDR3 is TGCAGGCCCGTGGGGGTGAACACTGAAGCTTTCTTT. It encodes CRPVGVNTEAFF.

This clonotype has at least ten counts. The chain recombines TRBV2 with TRBJ2-1; D may be TRBD1 (5 bases). Trimming removed 10 bases from V and 8 bases from J, with 15 bases in between. Germline loops: CDR1 SNHLY, CDR2 FYNNEI. CDR3 length: 12 amino acids. The DNA of the CDR3 is TGTGCCAACAAGCAGGGTGGAGATGAGCAGTTCTTC. Its protein is CANKQGGDEQFF.